This T cell receptor (beta chain) was observed in a study of T cells in Graves' hyperthyroidism and ophthalmopathy. Points from the study as a whole: Most thyroid-expanded clonotypes above 0.001 were also found in blood. A median approximately 6.5 months before onset, the model predicted ophthalmopathy.

Researchers amplified the TCR beta CDR3 regions from RNA transcripts. With the HTBI primer set, the TCR CDR3 went through a first round of RT-PCR. MiXCR was run by TCRdb on the multiplex PCR reads, yielding one entry per CDR3 protein. Among approximately 400,000 distinct CDR3 sequences listed, 13% were seen once. Progressors' blood was drawn at hyperthyroidism diagnosis, before ophthalmopathy symptoms. Notes on this clonotype: Its antigen is currently unknown.

Germline V gene data show CDR1 as GTSNPN and CDR2 as SVGIG (reference sequence). Trimming took 0 bases from V and 6 from J, leaving 17 bases between them. The CDR3 covers 16 residues. V and J are TRBV30 and TRBJ2-2, with a possible D match to TRBD1 (5 bases). The specimen sequenced was blood. This TCR came from a man younger than 45 with Graves' hyperthyroidism that later progressed to Graves' ophthalmopathy. Here the CDR3 reads CAWSVRSRAVAGELFF. The DNA for the CDR3 is TGTGCCTGGAGTGTACGGTCCAGGGCGGTTGCCGGGGAGCTGTTTTTT. The full variable domain, its missing parts supplied by reference TRBV30 and TRBJ2-2, is SQTIHQWPATLVQPVGSPLSLECTVEGTSNPNLYWYRQAAGRGLQLLFYSVGIGQISSEVPQNLSASRPQDRQFILSSKKLLLSDSGFYLCAWSVRSRAVAGELFFGEGSRLTVL.